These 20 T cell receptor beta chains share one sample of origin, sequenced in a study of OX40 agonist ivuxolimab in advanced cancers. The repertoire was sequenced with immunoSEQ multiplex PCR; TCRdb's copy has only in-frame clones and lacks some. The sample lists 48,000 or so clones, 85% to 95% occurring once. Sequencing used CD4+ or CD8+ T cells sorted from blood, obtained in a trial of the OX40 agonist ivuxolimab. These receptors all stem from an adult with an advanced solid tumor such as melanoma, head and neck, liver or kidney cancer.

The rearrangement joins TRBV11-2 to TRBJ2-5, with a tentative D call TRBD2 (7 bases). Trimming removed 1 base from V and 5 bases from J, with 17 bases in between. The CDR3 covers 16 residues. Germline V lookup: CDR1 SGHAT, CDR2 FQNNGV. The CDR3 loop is CASSLGIWGREETQYF. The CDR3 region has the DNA TGTGCCAGCAGCTTAGGAATCTGGGGGCGGGAGGAGACCCAGTACTTC.

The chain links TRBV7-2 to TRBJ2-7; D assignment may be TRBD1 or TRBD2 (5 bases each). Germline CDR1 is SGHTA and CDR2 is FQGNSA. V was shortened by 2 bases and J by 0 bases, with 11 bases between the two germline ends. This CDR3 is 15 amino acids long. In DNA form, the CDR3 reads TGTGCCAGCAGCTTAAGCACGGGGCTCTCCTACGAGCAGTACTTC. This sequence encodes CASSLSTGLSYEQYF.

In nucleotides, the CDR3 is TGCGCCAGCAGCTTCCGCCCGGATTCCTACAATGAGCAGTTCTTC. It specifies CASSFRPDSYNEQFF. The rearrangement links TRBV5-1 to TRBJ2-1; no definite D call. Between the trimmed V and J ends, which lost 2 bases and 1 base, there was a span of 10 bases. Germline CDR1 reads SGHRS; CDR2 reads YFSETQ. CDR3 length: 15 residues.

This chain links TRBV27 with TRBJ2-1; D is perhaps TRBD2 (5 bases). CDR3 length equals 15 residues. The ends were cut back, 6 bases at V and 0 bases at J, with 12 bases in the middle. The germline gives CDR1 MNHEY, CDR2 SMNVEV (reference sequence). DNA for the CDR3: TGTGCCAGCAGACGCCCGGGGAGCTCCTACAATGAGCAGTTCTTC. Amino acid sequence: CASRRPGSSYNEQFF.

This chain's CDR3 is CASSLSEGAEAFF. The CDR3 bases are TGTGCCAGCAGTTTATCAGAGGGGGCTGAAGCTTTCTTT. The chain joins TRBV27 to TRBJ1-1; D might be TRBD1 (6 bases). The ends were cut back, 0 bases at V and 6 bases at J, with 8 bases in the middle. The CDR3 sequence is 13 residues long. Germline values: CDR1 MNHEY, CDR2 SMNVEV (reference sequence).

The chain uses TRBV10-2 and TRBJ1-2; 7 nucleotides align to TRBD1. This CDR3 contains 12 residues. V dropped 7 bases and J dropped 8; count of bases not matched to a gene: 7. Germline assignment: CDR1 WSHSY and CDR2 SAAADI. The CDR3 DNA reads TGCGCCAGCATCGGGACAGAGGAAGGCTACACCTTC. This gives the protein CASIGTEEGYTF.

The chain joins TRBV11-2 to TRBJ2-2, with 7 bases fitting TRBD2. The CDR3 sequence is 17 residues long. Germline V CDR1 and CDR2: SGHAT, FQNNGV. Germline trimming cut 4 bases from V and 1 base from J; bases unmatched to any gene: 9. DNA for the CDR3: TGTGCCAGCAGCTCAACTCCTCCGGGGGGGAACACCGGGGAGCTGTTTTTT. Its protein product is CASSSTPPGGNTGELFF. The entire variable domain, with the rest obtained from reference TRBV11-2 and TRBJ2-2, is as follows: EAGVAQSPRYKIIEKRQSVAFWCNPISGHATLYWYQQILGQGPKLLIQFQNNGVVDDSQLPKDRFSAERLKGVDSTLKIQPAKLEDSAVYLCASSSTPPGGNTGELFFGEGSRLTVL.

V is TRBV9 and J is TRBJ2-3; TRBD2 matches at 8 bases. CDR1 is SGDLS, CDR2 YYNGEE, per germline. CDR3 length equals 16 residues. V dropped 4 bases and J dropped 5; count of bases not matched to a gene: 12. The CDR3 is CASSPEGLARRDTQYF. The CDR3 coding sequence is TGTGCCAGCAGCCCCGAAGGACTAGCCCGCAGAGATACGCAGTATTTT.

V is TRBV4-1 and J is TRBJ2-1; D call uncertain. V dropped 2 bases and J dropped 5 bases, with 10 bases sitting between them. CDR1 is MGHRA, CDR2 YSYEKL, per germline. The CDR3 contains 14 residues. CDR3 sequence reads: CASSQRASDNEQFF. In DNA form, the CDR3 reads TGCGCCAGCAGCCAACGGGCCTCAGACAATGAGCAGTTCTTC.

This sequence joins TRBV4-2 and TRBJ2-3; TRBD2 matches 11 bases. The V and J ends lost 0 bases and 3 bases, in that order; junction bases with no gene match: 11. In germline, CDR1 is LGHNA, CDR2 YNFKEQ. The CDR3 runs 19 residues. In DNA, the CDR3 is TGTGCCAGCAGCCAAGATTATAGCGGGGGGGCCTTTGGGACAGATACGCAGTATTTT. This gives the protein CASSQDYSGGAFGTDTQYF.

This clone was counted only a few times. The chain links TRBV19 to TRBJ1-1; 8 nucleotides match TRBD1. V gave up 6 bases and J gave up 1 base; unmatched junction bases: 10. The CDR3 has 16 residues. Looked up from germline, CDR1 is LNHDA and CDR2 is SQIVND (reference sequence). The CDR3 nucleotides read TGTGCCAGTAGCACTCCACGGGACAGGAAGAACACTGAAGCTTTCTTT. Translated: CASSTPRDRKNTEAFF.

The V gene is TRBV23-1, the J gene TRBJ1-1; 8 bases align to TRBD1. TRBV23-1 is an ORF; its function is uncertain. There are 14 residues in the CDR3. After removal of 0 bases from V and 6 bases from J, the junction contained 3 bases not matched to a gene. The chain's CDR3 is CASSQSGQAPEAFF. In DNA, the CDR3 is TGCGCCAGCAGTCAATCGGGACAGGCCCCTGAAGCTTTCTTT.

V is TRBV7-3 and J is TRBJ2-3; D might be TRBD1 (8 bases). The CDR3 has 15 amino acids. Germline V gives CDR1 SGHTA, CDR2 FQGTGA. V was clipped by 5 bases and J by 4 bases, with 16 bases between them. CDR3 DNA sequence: TGTGCCAGCAGCCTCCAACAGGGGGGGGCAGATACGCAGTATTTT. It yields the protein CASSLQQGGADTQYF.

The CDR3 DNA reads as TGCGCCAGCAGTGCGGGCTTACAGGGGGGAGGAGATACGCAGTATTTT. It codes for CASSAGLQGGGDTQYF. The chain uses TRBV10-1 and TRBJ2-3; 8 bases fit TRBD1. The CDR3 has 16 residues. Germline assignment: CDR1 WNHNN and CDR2 SYGVQD (reference sequence). Trimming removed 4 bases from V and 5 bases from J; junction bases left unmatched: 11.

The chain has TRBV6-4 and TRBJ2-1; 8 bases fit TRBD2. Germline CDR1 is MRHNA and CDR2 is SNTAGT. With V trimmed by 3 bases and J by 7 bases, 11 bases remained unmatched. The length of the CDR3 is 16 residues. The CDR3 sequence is CASSEAGGGTVNEQFF. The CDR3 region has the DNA TGTGCCAGCAGTGAGGCTGGCGGGGGGACCGTTAATGAGCAGTTCTTC.

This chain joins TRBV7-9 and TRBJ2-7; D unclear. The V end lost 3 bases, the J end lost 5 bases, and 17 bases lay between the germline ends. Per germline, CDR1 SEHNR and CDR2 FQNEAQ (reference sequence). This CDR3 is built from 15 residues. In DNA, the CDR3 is TGTGCCAGCAGCTTCAGTACACCGGGCATCGACGAGCAGTACTTC. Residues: CASSFSTPGIDEQYF. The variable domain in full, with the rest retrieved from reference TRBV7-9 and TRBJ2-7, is DTGVSQNPRHKITKRGQNVTFRCDPISEHNRLYWYRQTLGQGPEFLTYFQNEAQLEKSRLLSDRFSAERPKGSFSTLEIQRTEQGDSAMYLCASSFSTPGIDEQYFGPGTRLTVT.

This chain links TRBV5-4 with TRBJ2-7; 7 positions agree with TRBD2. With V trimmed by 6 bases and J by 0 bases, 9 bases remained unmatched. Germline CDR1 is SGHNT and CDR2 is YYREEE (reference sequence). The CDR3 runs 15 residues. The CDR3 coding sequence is TGTGCCAGCACTCGCCGGCCGGGGGGCTCCTACGAGCAGTACGTC. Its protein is CASTRRPGGSYEQYV.

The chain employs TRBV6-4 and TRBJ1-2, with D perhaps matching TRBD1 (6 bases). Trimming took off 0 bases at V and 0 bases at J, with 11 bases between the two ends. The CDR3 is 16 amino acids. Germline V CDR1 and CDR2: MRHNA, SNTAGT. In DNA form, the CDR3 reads TGTGCCAGCAGTGACTCCACCCCAGGGGCTAACTATGGCTACACCTTC. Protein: CASSDSTPGANYGYTF.

This chain's CDR3 is CASSEMGQGQYF. The CDR3 nucleotides read TGTGCCAGCAGTGAAATGGGGCAGGGGCAGTACTTC. This chain links TRBV6-1 with TRBJ2-7; TRBD1 might be the D (5 bases). This CDR3 has 12 residues. In germline, CDR1 is MNHNS, CDR2 SASEGT. Trimming removed 2 bases at V and 9 bases at J, with 11 bases between.

CDR3 DNA: TGCGCCAGCAGTGAGAGAGGGCAGTGGGGTGAAAAACTGTTTTTT. Protein: CASSERGQWGEKLFF. J is TRBJ1-4 and V is TRBV10-2; D gene unclear. Germline CDR1 and CDR2: WSHSY and SAAADI. Trimming shortened V by 2 bases and J by 7 bases, and 14 bases separated the two germline ends. The CDR3 sequence is 15 residues long.